This T cell receptor beta chain was sequenced in a study of cytomegalovirus exposure and HLA in healthy donors. The PCR was carried out with 60 Vbeta primers and 13 Jbeta primers. Original analysis: Unique TCR beta chains totaled some 81 million in a later count, with roughly 11 million of them shared. The table came from immunoSEQ multiplex PCR; TCRdb's copy has only in-frame clones and leaves some out. V and J calls and clone size are given by that table; D and trimming were obtained from the DNA. The data contain 130,000 or so clones, 78% of them singletons. Study findings and constraints: In vitro work confirmed that a few CMV-associated chains recognize CMV antigens. The investigators catalogued 150 to 200 TCR beta chains as cytomegalovirus-associated.

Healthy individuals who donated bone marrow served as the donors. The CDR3 is 15 amino acids. CDR1 and CDR2 from the germline V gene are MNHEY and SMNVEV (reference sequence). Trimming took off 3 bases at V and 8 bases at J, with 18 bases between the two ends. About this clone: Its target is not known.

Specimen: PBMCs. This chain joins TRBV27 and TRBJ2-3, with D tentatively TRBD2 (5 bases). This receptor was identified in a female donor in good health and CMV-seronegative. CDR3 coding DNA: TGTGCCAGCAGTTTTGGAAAAAGCGGAATGATTACGCAGTATTTT. Translation: CASSFGKSGMITQYF.